This TCR beta chain was captured by sequencing in a study of blood T cell repertoires in COVID-19. As for the study in general: Each recovered donor of Cohort 3 presented with two negative PCRs, clearance, or symptom resolution. The United States, Italy and Spain supplied acute and convalescent COVID-19 samples.

Enrollees, roughly 18 to 90 years old, lived in about two dozen US areas. Researchers sorted participants into cohorts using their self-reported clinical history. TCRdb keeps only in-frame clones here, not all; method: immunoSEQ multiplex PCR. The sample carries over 110,000 clones, 84% recorded once. Sample: PBMCs or T cells enriched from blood (not recorded which). This TCR was recovered from a man in his forties or fifties in a cohort exposed to, infected with or recovered from COVID-19 (not recorded which).

The CDR3, as DNA: TGTGCCACCAGCCGACAGACTTCCTACAATGAGCAGTTCTTC. The encoded protein is CATSRQTSYNEQFF. The chain combines TRBV15 with TRBJ2-1; weak D call: TRBD1 (5 bases). Germline lookup yields CDR1 LNHNV and CDR2 YYDKDF (reference sequence). V lost 5 bases to trimming and J lost 1 base, with 9 bases between them. This CDR3 has 14 amino acids.